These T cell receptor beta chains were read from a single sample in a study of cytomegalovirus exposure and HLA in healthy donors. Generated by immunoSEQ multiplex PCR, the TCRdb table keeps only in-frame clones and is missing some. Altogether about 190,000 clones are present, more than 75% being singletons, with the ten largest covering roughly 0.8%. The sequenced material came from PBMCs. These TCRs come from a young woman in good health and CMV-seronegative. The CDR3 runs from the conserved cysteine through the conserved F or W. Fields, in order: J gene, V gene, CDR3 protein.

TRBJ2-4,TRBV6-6,CASSPFPSSDRDIQYF
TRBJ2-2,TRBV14,CASSQTSAATGELFF
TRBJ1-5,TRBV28,CASSRQGRRQPQHF
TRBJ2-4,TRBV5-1,CASSFLILAGSPDLAKNIQYF
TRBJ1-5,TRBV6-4,CARAGQGDNQPQHF
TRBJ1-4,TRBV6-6,CASSYGDEKLFF
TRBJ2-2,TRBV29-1,CSVEAQNQNTGELFF
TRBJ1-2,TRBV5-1,CASSLGGGGSYYGYTF
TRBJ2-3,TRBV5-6,CASSLAAAGGSSTQYF
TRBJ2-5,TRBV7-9,CASSMGQGSITQYF
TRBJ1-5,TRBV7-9,CASSLTGGNQPQHF
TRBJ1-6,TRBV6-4,CASSDSRNSPLHF
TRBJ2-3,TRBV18,CASSRTDAGAGTDTQYF
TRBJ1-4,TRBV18,CASSSLTGANEKLFF
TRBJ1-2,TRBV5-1,CASRRQGENYGYTF
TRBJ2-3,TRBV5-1,CASRTLLAGITDTQYF
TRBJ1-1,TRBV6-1,CASSWTPTEAFF
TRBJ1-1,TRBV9,CASSAPVGGQENPEAFF
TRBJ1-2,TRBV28,CASSLPLKRGYTF
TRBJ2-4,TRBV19,CASKPGDMTAKNIQYF
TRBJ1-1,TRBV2,CASSKEAGTEAFF
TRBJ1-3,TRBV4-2,CASSQDGPGNTIYF
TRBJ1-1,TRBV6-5,CATYKPTEAFF
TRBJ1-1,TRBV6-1,CASSLRAKNTEAFF
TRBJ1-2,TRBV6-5,CASSHRDRDNYGYTF
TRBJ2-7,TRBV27,CASSLAGPGLRYEQYF
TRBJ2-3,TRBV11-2,CASSLFPAGGGADTQYF
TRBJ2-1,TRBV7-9,CASSPRDRGTEQFF
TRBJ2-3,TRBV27,CASSQGVTSTDTQYF
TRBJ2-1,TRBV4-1,CASSQASAEQFF
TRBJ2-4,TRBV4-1,CASSLMGLPSNIQYF
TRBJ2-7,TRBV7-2,CASSLGLAGVTYEQYF
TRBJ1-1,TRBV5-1,CASSLEGQGTEAFF
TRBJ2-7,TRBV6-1,CASSAGHAYEQYF
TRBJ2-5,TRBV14,CASSQVTLYQETQYF
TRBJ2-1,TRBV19,CASSGRDYSNEQFF
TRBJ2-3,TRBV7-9,CAQKREGRDTQYF
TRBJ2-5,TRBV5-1,CASSSAPLAGVGETQYF
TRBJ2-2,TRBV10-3,CAISDRQGNTGELFF
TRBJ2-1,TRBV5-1,CASRLTGVAAEQFF
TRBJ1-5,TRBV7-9,CASSLTGSQPQHF
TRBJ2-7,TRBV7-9,CASSQTQTTYEQYF
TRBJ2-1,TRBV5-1,CASGSGRLDGGQFF
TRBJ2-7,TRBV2,CASRLEYFSYEQYF
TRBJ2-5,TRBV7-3,CASSLWGGVETQYF